The 29 T cell receptor beta chains presented below share a single source sample, sequenced in a study of regulatory T cells in long-lasting Graves disease. Combining iRepertoire HTBI primers with Arm-PCR of CDR3 regions, the authors built TCR beta libraries. Using its own MiXCR run on the multiplex PCR reads, TCRdb lists one record per CDR3 protein. The repertoire consists of some 500,000 distinct CDR3 sequences, with about 15% occurring once and the leading ten covering 25%. As to time point: newly diagnosed GD, antithyroid drugs for less than 3 months. The TCR library used RNA extracted from PBMCs. The same sample was also used in a study of T cells in Graves' hyperthyroidism and ophthalmopathy.

The sequences come from peripheral blood mononuclear cells (PBMCs), collected at new diagnosis, from a patient treated with antithyroid drugs. The source of these receptors is a woman aged 35-60 years with Graves disease.

About this clonotype: This may arise from a read error, as a much more abundant clone is one base away. The genes are TRBV11-2 and TRBJ2-3; D gene uncertain. The better agreement between TRBJ2-1 and the DNA end casts doubt on the J call. The CDR3 consists of 15 residues. CDR1 and CDR2 from the germline V gene are SGHAT and FQNNGV. As DNA, the CDR3 is TGTGCCAGCTCCTCGCCCCGGGTCCCCTTCTACGAGCAGTTCTTC. Translation gives CASSSPRVPFYEQFF.

Only a few counts were recorded for this clonotype. This rearrangement joins TRBV28 to TRBJ1-2; 8 bases fit TRBD1. CDR1 and CDR2 (germline): MDHEN, SYDVKM. This CDR3 has 15 residues. The ends lost 1 base at V and 3 bases at J; junction bases unmatched: 4. The CDR3 DNA reads as TGTGCCAGCAGTTTATTTAACAGGGGGGACTATGGCTACACCTTC. As protein: CASSLFNRGDYGYTF.

There are many counts of this clonotype. J is TRBJ2-1 and V is TRBV15, with 10 nucleotides matching TRBD1. With 1 base clipped from V and 3 bases from J, the junction kept 6 bases outside the gene matches. Germline-derived CDR1 and CDR2 are LNHNV and YYDKDF (reference sequence). The CDR3 has 17 amino acids. The DNA of the CDR3 is TGTGCCACCAGCAGAGGTTCATGGGACAGGGGCTACAATGAGCAGTTCTTC. It is translated as CATSRGSWDRGYNEQFF.

This clonotype was counted between two and nine times. The chain joins TRBV13 to TRBJ1-2, with D possibly matching TRBD1 (5 bases). Germline-derived CDR1 and CDR2 are PRHDT and FYEKMQ (reference sequence). The CDR3 sequence is 13 residues long. The germline V and J ends were trimmed by 2 bases and 4 bases, with 8 bases remaining between them. CDR3 residues: CASSLKGTYGYTF. CDR3 DNA sequence: TGTGCCAGCAGCTTAAAGGGGACCTATGGCTACACCTTC.

The chain carries TRBV7-9 and TRBJ1-2, with 10 bases identical to TRBD1. The CDR3 spans 14 residues. Germline-derived CDR1 and CDR2 are SEHNR and FQNEAQ (reference sequence). V was pared by 5 bases and J by 8 bases, with 8 bases of the junction left unmatched. CDR3 bases: TGTGCCAGCAGCACGACAGGGGGCTCGGAGGGCTACACCTTC. Protein sequence: CASSTTGGSEGYTF.

This clonotype occurred a few times. This chain joins TRBV7-3 and TRBJ1-1; D not certain. Germline V gene sequence: CDR1 SGHTA, CDR2 FQGTGA. V was trimmed by 5 bases and J by 3 bases, leaving 13 bases between them. This CDR3 region has 14 residues. CDR3 bases: TGTGCCAGCAGCCCCCGTACCGAGCACACTGAAGCTTTCTTT. Translating gives CASSPRTEHTEAFF. Full variable domain (missing parts from reference TRBV7-3 and TRBJ1-1): GAGVSQTPSNKVTEKGKYVELRCDPISGHTALYWYRQSLGQGPEFLIYFQGTGAADDSGLPNDRFFAVRPEGSVSTLKIQRTERGDSAVYLCASSPRTEHTEAFFGQGTRLTVV.

This clonotype was seen many times. A junction boundary mismatches the germline segment, possibly from a read error. CDR3 DNA sequence: TGTGCCAGCAGCTTGCTGACTAGCGGGGGGTACAATGAGCAGTTCTTC. Protein sequence: CASSLLTSGGYNEQFF. J is TRBJ2-1 and V is TRBV5-1; 13 bases map to TRBD2. CDR1 and CDR2 from the germline V gene are SGHRS and YFSETQ. The CDR3 is 16 amino acids.

This chain uses TRBV2 with TRBJ2-7; the match to TRBD2 covers 8 bases. Trimming removed 1 base from V and 2 bases from J; junction bases left unmatched: 4. There are 15 residues in the CDR3. Germline CDR1 SNHLY, CDR2 FYNNEI. The CDR3 coding sequence is TGTGCCAGCAGTGAAGGGGCGGGGGGACCCTACGAGCAGTACTTC. It codes for CASSEGAGGPYEQYF.

V usage is TRBV6-1 and J usage is TRBJ2-2; a possible D gene is TRBD1 (6 bases). Germline values: CDR1 MNHNS, CDR2 SASEGT. The CDR3 runs 13 residues. The V and J ends lost 6 bases and 10 bases respectively, with 15 bases between them. The CDR3 reads CASSFTGSEELFF. CDR3 nucleotide sequence: TGTGCCAGCAGCTTCACAGGGTCCGAGGAGCTGTTTTTT.

A remark on this clonotype: A much larger clone is a single base away; this may be a read error. The J gene is TRBJ2-5, the V gene TRBV19, with D uncertain. Trimming stripped 5 bases from V and 3 bases from J, with 7 bases between. CDR1 is LNHDA, CDR2 SQIVND, per germline (reference sequence). The CDR3 length is 12 residues. The CDR3 nucleotides read TGTGCCAGTAGTGACCTAGAAGAGACCCAGTACTTC. This codes for CASSDLEETQYF.

This clonotype occurred a few times. The chain employs TRBV14 and TRBJ2-7, with 8 bases that match TRBD1. CDR3 length equals 14 residues. V shed 3 bases, J shed 4 bases, and the junction held 5 bases outside the gene matches. CDR1 is SGHDN, CDR2 FVKESK, per germline. CDR3 loop: CASSHVGDRYEQYF. The CDR3, as DNA: TGTGCCAGCAGCCACGTTGGGGACAGGTACGAGCAGTACTTC.

Only a few counts were recorded for this clonotype. The chain couples TRBV4-1 to TRBJ1-1, with D possibly being TRBD1 (5 bases). The CDR3 is 19 amino acids. V was clipped by 4 bases and J by 3 bases, with 27 bases between them. The germline gives CDR1 MGHRA, CDR2 YSYEKL. The CDR3 reads CASSLGTEVLYFMDTEAFF. CDR3 nucleotide sequence: TGCGCCAGCAGCCTCGGGACCGAAGTTTTATACTTCATGGACACTGAAGCTTTCTTT.

This clonotype was seen many times. The chain carries TRBV29-1 and TRBJ2-7, with D unresolved. Germline V gene lookup returns CDR1 SQVTM and CDR2 ANQGSEA. The V gene lost 6 bases and the J gene lost 3 bases, with 6 bases spanning the gap. CDR3 length: 10 residues. CDR3 DNA: TGCAGCGTCGTCCACTACGAGCAGTACTTC. It yields the protein CSVVHYEQYF.

This clonotype was counted many times. The V call is TRBV2, the J call TRBJ2-7, with 9 bases identical to TRBD2. J lost 2 bases, V lost 2 bases, and 4 bases had no gene match. In germline, CDR1 is SNHLY, CDR2 FYNNEI. The CDR3 covers 15 residues. The CDR3 loop reads CASSELAGGPYEQYF. CDR3 coding DNA: TGTGCCAGCAGTGAACTGGCGGGGGGGCCCTACGAGCAGTACTTC. The full variable domain, its missing parts supplied by reference TRBV2 and TRBJ2-7, is EPEVTQTPSHQVTQMGQEVILRCVPISNHLYFYWYRQILGQKVEFLVSFYNNEISEKSEIFDDQFSVERPDGSNFTLKIRSTKLEDSAMYFCASSELAGGPYEQYFGPGTRLTVT.

Ten or more counts support this clonotype. The chain uses TRBV6-5 and TRBJ2-5, with D possibly TRBD1 on 5 matching bases. Trimming took 0 bases from V and 2 from J, leaving 10 bases between them. The CDR3 has 15 residues. Germline V gene data show CDR1 as MNHEY and CDR2 as SVGAGI. The CDR3 region has the DNA TGTGCCAGCAGTTACTCGAGACAGTTACAAGAGACCCAGTACTTC. Translated: CASSYSRQLQETQYF.

The rearrangement joins TRBV19 to TRBJ1-1; D possibly corresponds to TRBD1 (6 bases). The germline V gene has CDR1 LNHDA and CDR2 SQIVND (reference sequence). This CDR3 spans 14 amino acids. The V end was cut by 7 bases, the J end by 2 bases, with 14 bases between. The CDR3 bases are TGTGCCAGTACTGTGGGGGCCGGTAACACTGAAGCTTTCTTT. It translates to CASTVGAGNTEAFF.

This clonotype was recorded a few times. The chain has TRBV27 and TRBJ2-7; D is undetermined. The CDR3 contains 13 residues. The V gene lost 3 bases and the J gene lost 2 bases, with 8 bases spanning the gap. Germline CDR1 is MNHEY and CDR2 is SMNVEV (reference sequence). Here the CDR3 DNA reads TGTGCCAGCAGTTTTCACAGAACCTACGAGCAGTACTTC. Translating gives CASSFHRTYEQYF.

The chain couples TRBV15 to TRBJ1-2; 7 bases fit TRBD1. The length of the CDR3 is 17 residues. The germline V gene encodes CDR1 LNHNV and CDR2 YYDKDF (reference sequence). V lost 3 bases to trimming and J lost 4 bases; unmatched junction nucleotides: 14. The CDR3 here is CATSREDRDSYSYGYTF. The CDR3 DNA is TGTGCCACCAGCAGGGAGGACCGGGACAGTTATTCCTATGGCTACACCTTC.

Many counts were recorded for this clonotype. J is TRBJ2-1 and V is TRBV3-1; 10 nucleotides match TRBD2. Germline loops: CDR1 LGHDT, CDR2 YNNKEL (reference sequence). The CDR3 is 16 residues long. V gave up 4 bases and J gave up 5 bases; unmatched junction bases: 8. The DNA for the CDR3 is TGTGCCAGCAGCCCGAGGCTAGCGGGGGACCACAATGAGCAGTTCTTC. Its translation: CASSPRLAGDHNEQFF.

The chain carries TRBV10-2 and TRBJ1-3; D call uncertain. The CDR3 spans 13 residues. The ends were cut back, 2 bases at V and 16 bases at J, with 18 bases in the middle. Looked up from germline, CDR1 is WSHSY and CDR2 is SAAADI. CDR3 residues: CASSEPRGSIVYF. CDR3 bases: TGCGCCAGCAGTGAGCCGAGAGGGTCAATCGTCTATTTT.

Many counts were recorded for this clonotype. The V and J genes are TRBV24-1 and TRBJ2-3; the D is unclear. The V and J ends lost 1 base and 1 base respectively, with 17 bases between them. CDR1 and CDR2 from the germline V gene are KGHDR and SFDVKD. The CDR3 length is 18 residues. DNA of the CDR3: TGTGCCACCAGTGATTTACGGCCGACCTTCCGGGGCACAGATACGCAGTATTTT. The encoded protein is CATSDLRPTFRGTDTQYF.

As for this clonotype: This sequence may be a read error, since a much larger clone differs from it by one base. The gene calls are TRBV18 and TRBJ1-1; D call uncertain. The germline V gene encodes CDR1 KGHSH and CDR2 LQKENI. The CDR3 runs to 14 residues. CDR3 bases: TGTGCCAGCTCACCAAGACCGGAGAACACTGAAACTTTCTTT. Amino acid sequence: CASSPRPENTETFF.

J is TRBJ1-6 and V is TRBV7-2; D is possibly TRBD1 (5 bases). The CDR3 runs 16 residues. The germline V and J ends were trimmed by 2 bases and 10 bases, with 18 bases remaining between them. Germline-derived CDR1 and CDR2 are SGHTA and FQGNSA. The DNA for the CDR3 is TGTGCCAGCAGCTTAAGCCTCAGGGAGGGAGGATCACCCCTCCACTTT. This gives the protein CASSLSLREGGSPLHF.

This clonotype appeared many times. This chain uses TRBV6-2 or TRBV6-3 with TRBJ2-5; 10 positions match TRBD2. Per germline, CDR1 MNHEY and CDR2 SVGEGT. The J segment lost 3 bases and the V segment lost 4 bases, leaving 8 bases of the junction unmatched. The CDR3 is 16 residues long. The chain's CDR3 is CASSFRSGGFEETQYF. CDR3 DNA: TGTGCCAGCAGTTTCCGTAGCGGGGGGTTTGAAGAGACCCAGTACTTC.

This clonotype was observed at least ten times. The CDR3 loop is CSAREGVSYNEQFF. The CDR3 DNA reads as TGCAGTGCTAGAGAAGGGGTATCCTACAATGAGCAGTTCTTC. The chain employs TRBV20-1 and TRBJ2-1, with D perhaps matching TRBD1 (5 bases). Germline V lookup: CDR1 DFQATT, CDR2 SNEGSKA (reference sequence). Trimming removed 0 bases from V and 1 base from J, with 7 bases in between. This CDR3 has 14 residues.

On this clonotype: A much larger clone sits a single nucleotide away, making a read error possible. The rearrangement links TRBV2 to TRBJ2-2; D might be TRBD2 (5 bases). Looked up from germline, CDR1 is SNHLY and CDR2 is FYNNEI. The CDR3 consists of 14 residues. In DNA form, the CDR3 reads TGTGCCAGCAGGCCGGGCTCTAACACCGGGGAGCCGTTTTTT. It codes for CASRPGSNTGEPFF.

The V call is TRBV6-2 or TRBV6-3, the J call TRBJ2-7, with D perhaps matching TRBD2 (6 bases). Deletions cut 5 bases from V and 7 bases from J, with 18 bases between. This CDR3 contains 14 residues. The germline V gene encodes CDR1 MNHEY and CDR2 SVGEGT. The CDR3 sequence: CASSEVRDAGEQYF. CDR3 sequence (DNA): TGTGCCAGCAGTGAAGTAAGGGACGCGGGGGAGCAGTACTTC.

The chain has TRBV25-1 and TRBJ1-6; the match to TRBD1 covers 7 bases. Germline V CDR1 and CDR2: MGHDK, SYGVNS. J lost 7 bases, V lost 4 bases, and 4 bases had no gene match. The CDR3 extends over 14 amino acids. This CDR3 is CASSGQGRNSPLHF. CDR3 bases: TGTGCCAGCAGTGGACAGGGACGGAATTCACCCCTCCACTTT.

This clonotype was counted ten times or more. The CDR3 sequence is CASSERAGGGGTEAFF. The CDR3 DNA follows: TGTGCCAGCAGTGAAAGGGCAGGAGGAGGGGGCACTGAAGCTTTCTTT. The gene calls are TRBV2 and TRBJ1-1; perhaps TRBD1 as D (6 bases). The CDR3 length is 16 residues. V lost 2 bases to trimming and J lost 4 bases, with 17 bases between them. Germline-derived CDR1 and CDR2 are SNHLY and FYNNEI.